This TCR beta chain comes out of a study of CD8 T cells in ankylosing spondylitis. This clonotype occurred many times. Its antigen is still unknown. TCRdb recomputed calls from the 5' RACE reads with MiXCR, one row per CDR3 protein. Here the sample spans 250,000 to 400,000 distinct CDR3 sequences, 11% being singletons. Germline lookup yields CDR1 DFQATT and CDR2 SNEGSKA (reference sequence). The V gene end was trimmed by 5 bases and the J gene end by 2 bases; junction bases not matched to a gene: 5. CDR3 length equals 14 residues. General study results and limits: Some motif variants were previously reported in reactive arthritis synovial fluid and blood. Matched ankylosing spondylitis synovial fluid reportedly contained a significantly enriched population of disease-linked clones. In peripheral blood, disease-linked CD8+ clones occurred at relatively low frequencies.

This TCR was sampled from a female donor with ankylosing spondylitis or in good health (not recorded which). The chain employs TRBV20-1 and TRBJ2-3; 9 bases line up with TRBD1. The sequencing sample was made of blood, either unsorted or a sorted T cell fraction (not recorded which). CDR3 sequence (DNA): TGCAGTGCTTCCGGGACAGGGTTCACAGATACGCAGTATTTT. Translated, it gives CSASGTGFTDTQYF.